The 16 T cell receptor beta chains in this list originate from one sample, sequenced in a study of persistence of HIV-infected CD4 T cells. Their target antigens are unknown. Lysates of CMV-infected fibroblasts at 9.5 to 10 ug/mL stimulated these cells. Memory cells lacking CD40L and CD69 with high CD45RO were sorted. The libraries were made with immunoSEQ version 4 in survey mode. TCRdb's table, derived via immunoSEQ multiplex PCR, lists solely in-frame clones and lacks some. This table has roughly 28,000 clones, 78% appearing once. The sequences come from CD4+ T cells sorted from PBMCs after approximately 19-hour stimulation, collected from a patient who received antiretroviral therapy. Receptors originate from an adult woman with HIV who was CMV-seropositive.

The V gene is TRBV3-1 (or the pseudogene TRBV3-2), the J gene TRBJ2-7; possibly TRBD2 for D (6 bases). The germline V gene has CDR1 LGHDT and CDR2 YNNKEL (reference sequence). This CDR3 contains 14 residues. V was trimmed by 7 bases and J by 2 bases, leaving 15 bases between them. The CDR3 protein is CASTGGAGTYEQYF. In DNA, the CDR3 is TGTGCCAGCACCGGGGGTGCGGGGACCTACGAGCAGTACTTC.

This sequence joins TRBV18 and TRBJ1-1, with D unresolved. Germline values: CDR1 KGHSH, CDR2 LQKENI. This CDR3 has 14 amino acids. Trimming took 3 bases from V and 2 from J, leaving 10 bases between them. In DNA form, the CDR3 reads TGTGCCAGCTCACCCCTGGGCCCAAACACTGAAGCTTTCTTT. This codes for CASSPLGPNTEAFF.

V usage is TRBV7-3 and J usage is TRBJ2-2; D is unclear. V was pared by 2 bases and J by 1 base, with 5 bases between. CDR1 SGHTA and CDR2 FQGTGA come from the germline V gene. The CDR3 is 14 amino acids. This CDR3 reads CASSLAGNTGELFF. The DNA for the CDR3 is TGTGCCAGCAGCTTAGCTGGGAACACCGGGGAGCTGTTTTTT.

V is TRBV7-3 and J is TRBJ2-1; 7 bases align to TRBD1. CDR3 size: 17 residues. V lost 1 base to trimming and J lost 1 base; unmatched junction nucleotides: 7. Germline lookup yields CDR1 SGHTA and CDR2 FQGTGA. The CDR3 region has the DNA TGTGCCAGCAGCTTAAGGGCTGGGACAGAGTCCTACAATGAGCAGTTCTTC. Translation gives CASSLRAGTESYNEQFF. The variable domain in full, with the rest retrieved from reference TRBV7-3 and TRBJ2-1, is GAGVSQTPSNKVTEKGKYVELRCDPISGHTALYWYRQSLGQGPEFLIYFQGTGAADDSGLPNDRFFAVRPEGSVSTLKIQRTERGDSAVYLCASSLRAGTESYNEQFFGPGTRLTVL.

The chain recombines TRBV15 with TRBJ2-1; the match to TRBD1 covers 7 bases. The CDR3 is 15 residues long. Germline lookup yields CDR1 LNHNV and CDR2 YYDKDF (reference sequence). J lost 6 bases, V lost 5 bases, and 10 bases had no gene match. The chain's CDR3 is CATSSIDRDRNEQFF. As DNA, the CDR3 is TGTGCCACCAGCTCCATCGACAGGGATCGCAATGAGCAGTTCTTC.

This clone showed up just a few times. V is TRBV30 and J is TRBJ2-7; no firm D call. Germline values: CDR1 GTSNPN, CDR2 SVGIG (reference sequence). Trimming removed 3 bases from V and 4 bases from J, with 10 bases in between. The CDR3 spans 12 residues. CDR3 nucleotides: TGTGCCTGGAGAGGTATGTCATACGAGCAGTACTTC. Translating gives CAWRGMSYEQYF.

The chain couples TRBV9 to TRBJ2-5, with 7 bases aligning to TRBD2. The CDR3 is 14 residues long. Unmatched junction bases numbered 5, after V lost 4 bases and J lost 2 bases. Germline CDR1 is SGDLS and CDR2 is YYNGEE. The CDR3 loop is CASSPQRGQETQYF. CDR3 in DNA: TGTGCCAGCAGCCCCCAGCGGGGTCAAGAGACCCAGTACTTC.

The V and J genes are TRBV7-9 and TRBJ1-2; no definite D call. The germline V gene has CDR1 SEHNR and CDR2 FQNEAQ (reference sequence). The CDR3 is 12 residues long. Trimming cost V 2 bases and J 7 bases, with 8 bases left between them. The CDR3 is CASSLRGSGYTF. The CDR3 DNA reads TGTGCCAGCAGCTTAAGAGGATCTGGCTACACCTTC.

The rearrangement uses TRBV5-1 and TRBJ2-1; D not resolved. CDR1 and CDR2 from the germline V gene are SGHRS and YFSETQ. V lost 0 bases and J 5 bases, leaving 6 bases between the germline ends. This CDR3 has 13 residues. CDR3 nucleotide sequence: TGCGCCAGCAGCTTGGTCACTGACAATGAGCAGTTCTTC. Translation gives CASSLVTDNEQFF.

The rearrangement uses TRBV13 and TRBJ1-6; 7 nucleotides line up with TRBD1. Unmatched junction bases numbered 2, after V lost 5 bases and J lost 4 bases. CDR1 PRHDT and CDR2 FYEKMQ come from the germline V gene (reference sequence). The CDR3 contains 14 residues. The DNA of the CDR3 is TGTGCCAGCAGCCCGGGACAGTATAATTCACCCCTCCACTTT. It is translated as CASSPGQYNSPLHF.

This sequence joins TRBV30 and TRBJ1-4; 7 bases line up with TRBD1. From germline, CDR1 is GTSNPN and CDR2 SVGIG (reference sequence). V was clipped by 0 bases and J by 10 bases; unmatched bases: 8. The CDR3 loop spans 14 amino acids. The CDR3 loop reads CAWSVGDREGKLFF. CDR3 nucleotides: TGTGCCTGGAGTGTAGGTGACAGGGAGGGAAAACTGTTTTTT.

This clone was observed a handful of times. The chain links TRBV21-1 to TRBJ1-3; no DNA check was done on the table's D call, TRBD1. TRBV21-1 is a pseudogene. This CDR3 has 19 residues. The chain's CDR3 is CASSKFGRSGHSSGNTIYF. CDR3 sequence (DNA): TGTGCCAGCAGCAAATTCGGTAGATCAGGACACAGCTCTGGAAACACCATATATTTT.

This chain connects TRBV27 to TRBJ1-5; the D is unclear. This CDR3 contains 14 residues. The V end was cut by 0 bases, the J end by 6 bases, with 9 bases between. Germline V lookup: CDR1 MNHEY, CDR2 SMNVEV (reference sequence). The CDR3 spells CASSLSGEGQPQHF. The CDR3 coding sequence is TGTGCCAGCAGTTTATCCGGGGAAGGTCAGCCCCAGCATTTT.

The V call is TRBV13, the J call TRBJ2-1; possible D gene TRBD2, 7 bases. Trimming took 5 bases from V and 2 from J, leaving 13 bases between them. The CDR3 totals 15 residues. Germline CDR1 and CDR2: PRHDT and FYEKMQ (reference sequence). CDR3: CASSDRGATYNEQFF. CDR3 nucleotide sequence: TGTGCCAGCAGCGACCGGGGGGCCACCTACAATGAGCAGTTCTTC.

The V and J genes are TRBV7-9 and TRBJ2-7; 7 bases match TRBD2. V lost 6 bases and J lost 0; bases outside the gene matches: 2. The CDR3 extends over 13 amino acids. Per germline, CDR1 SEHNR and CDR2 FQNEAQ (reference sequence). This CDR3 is CASSREGSYEQYV. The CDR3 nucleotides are TGTGCCAGCAGTAGGGAGGGCTCCTACGAGCAGTACGTC.

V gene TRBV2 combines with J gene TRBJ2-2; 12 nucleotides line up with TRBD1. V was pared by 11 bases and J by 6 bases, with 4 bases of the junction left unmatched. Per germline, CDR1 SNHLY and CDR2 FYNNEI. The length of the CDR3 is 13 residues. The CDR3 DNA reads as TGTGCCCGGGGGACAGGGGGCTCCGGGGAGCTGTTTTTT. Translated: CARGTGGSGELFF.